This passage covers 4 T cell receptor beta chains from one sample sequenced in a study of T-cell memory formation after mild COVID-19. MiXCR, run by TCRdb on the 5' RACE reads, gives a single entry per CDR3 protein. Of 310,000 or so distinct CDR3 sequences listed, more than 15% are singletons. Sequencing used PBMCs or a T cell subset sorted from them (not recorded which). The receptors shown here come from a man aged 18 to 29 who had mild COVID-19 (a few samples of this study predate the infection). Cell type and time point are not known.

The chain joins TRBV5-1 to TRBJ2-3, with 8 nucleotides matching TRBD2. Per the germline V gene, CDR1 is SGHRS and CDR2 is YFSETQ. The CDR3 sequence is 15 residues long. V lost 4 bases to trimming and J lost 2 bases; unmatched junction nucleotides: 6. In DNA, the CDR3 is TGCGCCAGCAGCCCGGGGGGGGGCCCCACAGATACGCAGTATTTT. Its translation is CASSPGGGPTDTQYF.

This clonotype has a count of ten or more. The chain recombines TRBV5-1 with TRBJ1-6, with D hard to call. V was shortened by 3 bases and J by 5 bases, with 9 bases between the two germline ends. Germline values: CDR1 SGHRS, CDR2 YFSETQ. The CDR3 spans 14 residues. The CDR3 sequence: CASSSDGNNSPLHF. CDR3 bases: TGCGCCAGCAGCTCAGACGGAAATAATTCACCCCTCCACTTT.

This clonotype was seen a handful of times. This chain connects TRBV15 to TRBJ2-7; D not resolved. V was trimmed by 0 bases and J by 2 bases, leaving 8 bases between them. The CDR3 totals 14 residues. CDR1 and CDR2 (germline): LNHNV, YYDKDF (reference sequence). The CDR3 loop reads CATSRDPGPYEQYF. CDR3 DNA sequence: TGTGCCACCAGCAGAGATCCCGGCCCCTACGAGCAGTACTTC.

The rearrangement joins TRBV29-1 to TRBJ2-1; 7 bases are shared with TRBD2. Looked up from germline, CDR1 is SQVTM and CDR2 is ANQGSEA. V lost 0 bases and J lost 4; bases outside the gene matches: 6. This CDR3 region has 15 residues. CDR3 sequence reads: CSVEDPAGEYNEQFF. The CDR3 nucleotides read TGCAGCGTTGAAGATCCTGCGGGAGAGTACAATGAGCAGTTCTTC.